The 9 T cell receptor beta chains presented below share a single source sample, sequenced in a study of CD4 T cells in relation to SARS-CoV-2 and coronaviruses. Only in-frame clones appear in the TCRdb table, and some are missing; sequencing was by immunoSEQ multiplex PCR. Found here are 60,000 or so clones, 94% of them singletons; the top ten hold about 0.14%. The unexposed donors gave CD4+ T cells in 2011-2018, prior to COVID-19. Sample: naive CD4+ T cells from PBMCs. Regarding subset: naive CD4+ T cells isolated by negative enrichment. The receptors originated from a human donor in good health.

CDR3 protein: CASRMDPNTEAFF. The CDR3 DNA is TGTGCCAGCAGAATGGACCCGAACACTGAAGCTTTCTTT. The rearrangement links TRBV2 to TRBJ1-1; D gene uncertain. V lost 6 bases and J 1 base, leaving 9 bases between the germline ends. Per the germline V gene, CDR1 is SNHLY and CDR2 is FYNNEI. CDR3 length: 13 amino acids.

The chain combines TRBV11-2 with TRBJ2-7, with 11 bases aligning to TRBD1. Germline values: CDR1 SGHAT, CDR2 FQNNGV. The trim removed 2 bases at V and 3 bases at J, leaving 6 bases unmatched. This CDR3 spans 16 amino acids. In DNA, the CDR3 is TGTGCCAGCAGCTTAATTGGACAGGGGGCCTTCTACGAGCAGTACTTC. Amino acid sequence: CASSLIGQGAFYEQYF.

The V gene is TRBV30, the J gene TRBJ1-1; D unresolved. V was cut by 3 bases and J by 0 bases, with 11 bases left in between. Germline CDR1 is GTSNPN and CDR2 is SVGIG (reference sequence). This CDR3 comprises 14 residues. CDR3 sequence: CAWSGYSLNTEAFF. The CDR3 nucleotides read TGTGCCTGGAGCGGGTACTCCTTGAACACTGAAGCTTTCTTT.

The chain has TRBV18 and TRBJ2-1; 10 nucleotides line up with TRBD2. The V segment lost 0 bases and the J segment 7 bases; nucleotides outside the gene matches: 6. CDR3 length: 16 residues. The germline CDR1 and CDR2 sequences are KGHSH and LQKENI. The CDR3 region is CASSPPIAGGPNEQFF. DNA for the CDR3: TGTGCCAGCTCACCACCGATAGCGGGAGGACCAAATGAGCAGTTCTTC.

This chain uses TRBV18 with TRBJ2-1; 10 nucleotides line up with TRBD1. Germline CDR1 is KGHSH and CDR2 is LQKENI. The length of the CDR3 is 15 residues. The ends lost 1 base at V and 6 bases at J; junction bases unmatched: 3. CDR3 nucleotides: TGTGCCAGCTCACCACTTGGACAGGGGGGCAATGAGCAGTTCTTC. Translated, it gives CASSPLGQGGNEQFF. Together with reference TRBV18 and TRBJ2-1, the CDR3 gives the full variable domain: NAGVMQNPRHLVRRRGQEARLRCSPMKGHSHVYWYRQLPEEGLKFMVYLQKENIIDESGMPKERFSAEFPKEGPSILRIQQVVRGDSAAYFCASSPLGQGGNEQFFGPGTRLTVL.

The rearrangement joins TRBV11-1 to TRBJ2-1; perhaps TRBD1 as D (5 bases). The germline V and J ends were trimmed by 2 bases and 13 bases, with 12 bases remaining between them. Germline loops: CDR1 SGHAT, CDR2 FQDESV (reference sequence). There are 12 residues in the CDR3. This CDR3 reads CASSLKEGAQFF. The CDR3 DNA sequence: TGTGCCAGCAGCTTAAAGGAAGGGGCTCAGTTCTTC.

This clone is a singleton in its sample. J is TRBJ1-4 and V is TRBV19; D is unclear. The CDR3 runs 14 residues. V dropped 1 base and J dropped 3 bases, with 6 bases sitting between them. Germline V lookup: CDR1 LNHDA, CDR2 SQIVND (reference sequence). CDR3 loop: CASSIGDANEKLFF. In DNA, the CDR3 is TGTGCCAGTAGTATAGGGGATGCTAATGAAAAACTGTTTTTT.

The chain recombines TRBV7-9 with TRBJ2-3; 9 bases align to TRBD1. The CDR3 extends over 16 amino acids. Germline CDR1 reads SEHNR; CDR2 reads FQNEAQ (reference sequence). Losses at the gene ends were 6 bases for V and 3 bases for J; bases not matched to a gene: 10. In DNA, the CDR3 is TGTGCCAGCAGTCTCGCTCGGGACAGGGTTACAGATACGCAGTATTTT. This gives the protein CASSLARDRVTDTQYF.

A few counts support this clone. This sequence joins TRBV7-3 and TRBJ2-2, with no clear D. Germline CDR1 SGHTA, CDR2 FQGTGA. The length of the CDR3 is 14 residues. Trimming cost V 4 bases and J 0 bases, with 6 bases left between them. In DNA form, the CDR3 reads TGTGCCAGCAGCTCGAAGACGAACACCGGGGAGCTGTTTTTT. Amino acid sequence: CASSSKTNTGELFF. Full variable domain (outside the CDR3, taken from reference TRBV7-3 and TRBJ2-2): GAGVSQTPSNKVTEKGKYVELRCDPISGHTALYWYRQSLGQGPEFLIYFQGTGAADDSGLPNDRFFAVRPEGSVSTLKIQRTERGDSAVYLCASSSKTNTGELFFGEGSRLTVL.